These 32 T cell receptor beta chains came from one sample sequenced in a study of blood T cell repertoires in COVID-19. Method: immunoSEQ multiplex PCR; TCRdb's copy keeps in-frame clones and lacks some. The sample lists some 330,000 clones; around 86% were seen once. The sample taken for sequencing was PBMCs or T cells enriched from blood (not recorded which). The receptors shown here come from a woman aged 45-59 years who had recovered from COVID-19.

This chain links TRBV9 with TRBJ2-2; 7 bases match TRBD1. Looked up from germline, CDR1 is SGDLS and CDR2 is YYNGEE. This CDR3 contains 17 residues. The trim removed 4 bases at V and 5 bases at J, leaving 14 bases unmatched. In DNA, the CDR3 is TGTGCCAGCAGCCCCACCCCCAGAGGGACAGATACCGGGGAGCTGTTTTTT. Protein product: CASSPTPRGTDTGELFF.

CDR3 region: CASSLDSASRGFF. In nucleotides, the CDR3 is TGTGCCAGCAGCTTGGACTCCGCCAGCCGAGGTTTCTTC. The chain employs TRBV7-8 and TRBJ2-1; D is possibly TRBD2 (5 bases). Looked up from germline, CDR1 is SGHVS and CDR2 is FQNEAQ. This CDR3 region has 13 residues. Trimming left V 3 bases short and J 16 bases short, with 19 bases between. Together with reference TRBV7-8 and TRBJ2-1, the CDR3 gives the full variable domain: GAGVSQSPRYKVAKRGQDVALRCDPISGHVSLFWYQQALGQGPEFLTYFQNEAQLDKSGLPSDRFFAERPEGSVSTLKIQRTQQEDSAVYLCASSLDSASRGFFGPGTRLTVL.

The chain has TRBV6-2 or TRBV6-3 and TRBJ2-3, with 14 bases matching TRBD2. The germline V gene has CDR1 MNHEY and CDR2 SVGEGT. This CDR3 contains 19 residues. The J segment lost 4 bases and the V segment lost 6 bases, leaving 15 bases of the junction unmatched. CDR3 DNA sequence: TGTGCCAGCAGCTCCGGGACTAGCGGGAGTAAGGCCAGAGCAGATACGCAGTATTTT. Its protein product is CASSSGTSGSKARADTQYF.

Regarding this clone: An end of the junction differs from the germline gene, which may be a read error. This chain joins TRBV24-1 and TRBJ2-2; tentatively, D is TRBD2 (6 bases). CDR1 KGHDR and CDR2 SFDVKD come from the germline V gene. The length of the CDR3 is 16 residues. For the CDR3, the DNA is TGTGCCACCAGTGAACCTGACGGAGAGAACGGGCGGGGAGCTGTTTTT. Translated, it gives CATSEPDGENGRGAVF.

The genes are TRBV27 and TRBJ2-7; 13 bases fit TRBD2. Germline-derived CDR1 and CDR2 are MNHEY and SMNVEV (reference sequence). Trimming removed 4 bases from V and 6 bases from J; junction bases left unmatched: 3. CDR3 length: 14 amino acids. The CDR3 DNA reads TGTGCCAGCAGTTCGGGGACTAGCGGGGTCGAGCAGTACTTC. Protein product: CASSSGTSGVEQYF.

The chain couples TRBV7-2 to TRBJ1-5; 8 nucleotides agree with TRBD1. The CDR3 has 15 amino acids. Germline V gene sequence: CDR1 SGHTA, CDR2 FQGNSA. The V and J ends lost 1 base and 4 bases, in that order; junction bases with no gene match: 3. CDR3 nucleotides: TGTGCCAGCAGCTTAGGGGACAGGTGGAATCAGCCCCAGCATTTT. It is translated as CASSLGDRWNQPQHF.

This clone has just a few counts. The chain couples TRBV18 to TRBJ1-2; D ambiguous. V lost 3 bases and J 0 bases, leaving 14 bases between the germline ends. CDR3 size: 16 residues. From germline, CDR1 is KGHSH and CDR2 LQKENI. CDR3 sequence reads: CASSPTSLAPNYGYTF. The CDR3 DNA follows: TGTGCCAGCTCACCCACGTCCCTTGCGCCTAACTATGGCTACACCTTC.

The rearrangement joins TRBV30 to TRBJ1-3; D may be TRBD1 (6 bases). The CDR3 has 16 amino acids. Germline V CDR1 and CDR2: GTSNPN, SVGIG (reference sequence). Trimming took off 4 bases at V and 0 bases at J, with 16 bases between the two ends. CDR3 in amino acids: CAWTFRGQISGNTIYF. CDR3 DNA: TGTGCCTGGACCTTCAGGGGACAAATCTCTGGAAACACCATATATTTT.

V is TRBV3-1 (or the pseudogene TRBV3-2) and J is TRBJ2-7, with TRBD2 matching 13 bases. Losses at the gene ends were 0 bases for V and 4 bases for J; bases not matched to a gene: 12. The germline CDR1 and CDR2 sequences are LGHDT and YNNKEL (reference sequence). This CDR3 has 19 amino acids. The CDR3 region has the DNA TGTGCCAGCAGCCAAGATTATGGAACTAGCGGGAGGGCCCTTTACGAGCAGTACTTC. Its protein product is CASSQDYGTSGRALYEQYF.

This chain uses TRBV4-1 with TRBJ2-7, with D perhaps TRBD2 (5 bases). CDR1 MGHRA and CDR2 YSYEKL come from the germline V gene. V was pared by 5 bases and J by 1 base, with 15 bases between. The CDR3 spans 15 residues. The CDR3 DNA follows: TGCGCCAGCAGCTTCCGATTCGGGGAGTCCTACGAGCAGTACTTC. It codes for CASSFRFGESYEQYF.

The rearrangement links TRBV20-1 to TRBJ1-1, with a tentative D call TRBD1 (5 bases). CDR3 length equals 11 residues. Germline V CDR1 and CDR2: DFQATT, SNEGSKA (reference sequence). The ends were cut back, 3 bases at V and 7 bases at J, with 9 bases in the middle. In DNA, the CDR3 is TGCAGTGCTAGTTCGGACATTGAAGCTTTCTTT. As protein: CSASSDIEAFF.

The CDR3 DNA reads as TGTGCCAGCAGCTCCCGGGGGGGCCGGCTAAGCACCTTC. This codes for CASSSRGGRLSTF. V is TRBV7-9 and J is TRBJ1-2; D perhaps matches TRBD1 (6 bases). The V end lost 4 bases, the J end lost 13 bases, and 19 bases lay between the germline ends. This CDR3 has 13 amino acids. Germline V gene lookup returns CDR1 SEHNR and CDR2 FQNEAQ (reference sequence).

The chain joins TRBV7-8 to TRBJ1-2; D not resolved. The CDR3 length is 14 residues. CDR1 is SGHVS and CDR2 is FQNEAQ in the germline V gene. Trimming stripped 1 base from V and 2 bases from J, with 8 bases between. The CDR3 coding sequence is TGTGCCAGCAGCTTAGTCCGGTCAAACTATGGCTACACCTTC. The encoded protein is CASSLVRSNYGYTF.

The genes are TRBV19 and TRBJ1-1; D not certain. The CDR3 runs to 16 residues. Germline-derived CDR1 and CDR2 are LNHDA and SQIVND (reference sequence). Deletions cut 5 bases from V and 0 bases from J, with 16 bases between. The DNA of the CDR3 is TGTGCCAGTAGTCGTGGGCAGGCCCTTTTGAACACTGAAGCTTTCTTT. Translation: CASSRGQALLNTEAFF. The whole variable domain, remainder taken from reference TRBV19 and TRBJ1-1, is DGGITQSPKYLFRKEGQNVTLSCEQNLNHDAMYWYRQDPGQGLRLIYYSQIVNDFQKGDIAEGYSVSREKKESFPLTVTSAQKNPTAFYLCASSRGQALLNTEAFFGQGTRLTVV.

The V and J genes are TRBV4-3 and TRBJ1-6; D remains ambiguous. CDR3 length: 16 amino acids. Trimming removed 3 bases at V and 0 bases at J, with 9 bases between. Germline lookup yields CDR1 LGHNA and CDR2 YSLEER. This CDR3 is CASSQLISSYNSPLHF. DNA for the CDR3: TGCGCCAGCAGCCAGTTGATCAGCTCCTATAATTCACCCCTCCACTTT.

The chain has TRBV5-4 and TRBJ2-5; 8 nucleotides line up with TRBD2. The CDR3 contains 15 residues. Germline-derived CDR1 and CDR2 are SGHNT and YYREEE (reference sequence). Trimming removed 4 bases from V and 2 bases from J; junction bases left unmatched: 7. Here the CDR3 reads CASSPTPGGQETQYF. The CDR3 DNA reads TGTGCCAGCAGCCCTACTCCGGGGGGGCAAGAGACCCAGTACTTC.

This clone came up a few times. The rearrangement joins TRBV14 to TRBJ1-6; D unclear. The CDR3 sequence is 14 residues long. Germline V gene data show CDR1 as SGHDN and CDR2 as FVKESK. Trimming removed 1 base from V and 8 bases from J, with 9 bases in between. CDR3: CASSQAFRDSPLHF. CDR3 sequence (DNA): TGTGCCAGCAGCCAAGCTTTTAGAGATTCACCCCTCCACTTT.

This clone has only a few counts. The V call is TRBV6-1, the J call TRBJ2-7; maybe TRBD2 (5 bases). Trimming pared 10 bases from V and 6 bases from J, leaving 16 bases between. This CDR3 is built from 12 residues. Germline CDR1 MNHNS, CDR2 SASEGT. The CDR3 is CATRGLGFEQYF. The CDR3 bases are TGTGCCACCCGAGGACTGGGATTCGAGCAGTACTTC.

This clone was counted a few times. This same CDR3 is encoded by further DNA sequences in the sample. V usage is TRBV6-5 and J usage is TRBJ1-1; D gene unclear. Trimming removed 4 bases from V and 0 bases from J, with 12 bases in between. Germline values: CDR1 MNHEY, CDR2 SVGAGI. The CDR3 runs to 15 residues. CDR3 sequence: CASSSTGGMNTEAFF. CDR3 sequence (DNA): TGTGCCAGCAGTTCGACGGGCGGGATGAACACTGAAGCTTTCTTT.

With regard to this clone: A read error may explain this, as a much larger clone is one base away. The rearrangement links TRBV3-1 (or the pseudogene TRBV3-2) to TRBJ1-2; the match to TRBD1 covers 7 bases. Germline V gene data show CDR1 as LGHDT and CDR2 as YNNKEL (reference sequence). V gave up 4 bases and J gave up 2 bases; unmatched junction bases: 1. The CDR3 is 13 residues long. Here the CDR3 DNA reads TGTGCCAGCAGCCTGACAGGGAACTATGGCTACACCTTC. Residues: CASSLTGNYGYTF.

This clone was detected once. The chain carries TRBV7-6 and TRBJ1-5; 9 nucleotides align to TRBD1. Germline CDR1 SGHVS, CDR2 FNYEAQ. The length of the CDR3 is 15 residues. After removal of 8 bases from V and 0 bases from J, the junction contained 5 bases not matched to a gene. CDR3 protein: CASGPGQGSNQPQHF. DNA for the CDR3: TGTGCCAGCGGCCCGGGACAGGGTAGCAATCAGCCCCAGCATTTT.

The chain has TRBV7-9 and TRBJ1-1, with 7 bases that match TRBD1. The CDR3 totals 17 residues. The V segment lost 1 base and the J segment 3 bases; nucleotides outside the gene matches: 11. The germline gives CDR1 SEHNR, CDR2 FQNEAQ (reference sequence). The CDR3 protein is CASSLGVLRGRDTEAFF. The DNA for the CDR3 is TGTGCCAGCAGCTTAGGAGTGTTAAGGGGGCGCGACACTGAAGCTTTCTTT.

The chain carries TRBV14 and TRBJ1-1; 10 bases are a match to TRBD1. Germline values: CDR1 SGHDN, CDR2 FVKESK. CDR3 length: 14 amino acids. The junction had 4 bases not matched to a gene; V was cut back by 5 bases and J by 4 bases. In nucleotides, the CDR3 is TGTGCCAGCAGCTCCAGGACAGGGGGCACTGAAGCTTTCTTT. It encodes CASSSRTGGTEAFF.

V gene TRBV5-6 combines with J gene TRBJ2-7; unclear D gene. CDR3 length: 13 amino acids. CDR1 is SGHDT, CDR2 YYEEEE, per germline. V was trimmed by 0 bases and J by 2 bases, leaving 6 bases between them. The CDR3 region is CASSLAPAYEQYF. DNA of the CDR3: TGTGCCAGCAGCTTGGCCCCAGCCTACGAGCAGTACTTC.

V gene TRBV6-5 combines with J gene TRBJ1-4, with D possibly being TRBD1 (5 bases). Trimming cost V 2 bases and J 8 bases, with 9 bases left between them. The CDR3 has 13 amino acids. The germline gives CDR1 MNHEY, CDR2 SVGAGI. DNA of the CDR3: TGTGCCAGCAGTTACACAGGCCGGGAAAAACTGTTTTTT. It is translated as CASSYTGREKLFF.

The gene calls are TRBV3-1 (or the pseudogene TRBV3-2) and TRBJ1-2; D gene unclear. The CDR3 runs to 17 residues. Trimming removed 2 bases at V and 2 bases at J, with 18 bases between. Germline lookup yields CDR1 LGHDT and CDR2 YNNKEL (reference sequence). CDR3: CASSQNGWLTRNYGYTF. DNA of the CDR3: TGTGCCAGCAGCCAAAATGGATGGCTCACTAGAAACTATGGCTACACCTTC.

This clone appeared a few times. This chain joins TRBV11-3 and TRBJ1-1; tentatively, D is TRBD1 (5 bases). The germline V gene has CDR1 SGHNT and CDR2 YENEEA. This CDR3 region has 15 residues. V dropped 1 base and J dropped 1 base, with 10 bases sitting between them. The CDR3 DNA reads TGTGCCAGCAGCTTAGTGGGGCGGACGAACACTGAAGCTTTCTTT. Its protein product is CASSLVGRTNTEAFF.

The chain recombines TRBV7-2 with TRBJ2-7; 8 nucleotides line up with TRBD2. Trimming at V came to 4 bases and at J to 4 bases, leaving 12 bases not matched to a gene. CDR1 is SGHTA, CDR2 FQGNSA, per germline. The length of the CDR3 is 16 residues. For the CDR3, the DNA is TGTGCCAGCAGCTCCGGAACCGGGGGGGGTAGGTACGAGCAGTACTTC. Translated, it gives CASSSGTGGGRYEQYF.

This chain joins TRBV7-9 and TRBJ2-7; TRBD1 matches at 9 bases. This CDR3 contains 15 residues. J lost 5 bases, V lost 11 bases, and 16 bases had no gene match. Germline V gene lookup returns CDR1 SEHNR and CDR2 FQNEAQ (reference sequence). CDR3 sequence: CAPLMEGQGRHEQYF. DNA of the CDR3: TGTGCCCCTTTAATGGAGGGACAGGGTAGGCACGAGCAGTACTTC.

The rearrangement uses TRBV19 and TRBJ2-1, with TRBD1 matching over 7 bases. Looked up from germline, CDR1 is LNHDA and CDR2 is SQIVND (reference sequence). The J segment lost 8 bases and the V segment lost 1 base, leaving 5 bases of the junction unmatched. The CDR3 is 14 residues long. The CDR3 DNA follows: TGTGCCAGTAGTATAGGTCGACAGGGCGATGAGCAGTTCTTC. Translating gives CASSIGRQGDEQFF.

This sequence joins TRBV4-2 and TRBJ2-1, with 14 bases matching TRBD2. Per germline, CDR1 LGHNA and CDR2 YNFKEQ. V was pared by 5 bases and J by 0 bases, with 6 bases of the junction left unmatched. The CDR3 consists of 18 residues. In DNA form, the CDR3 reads TGTGCCAGCAGCGGACTAGCGGGGGGCACAAGCTCCTACAATGAGCAGTTCTTC. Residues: CASSGLAGGTSSYNEQFF.

CDR3 loop: CASDGGTGELFF. In DNA form, the CDR3 reads TGTGCCAGCGATGGGGGGACCGGGGAGCTGTTTTTT. This chain links TRBV6-5 with TRBJ2-2; TRBD2 is a possible D gene (6 bases). The CDR3 runs to 12 residues. Germline loops: CDR1 MNHEY, CDR2 SVGAGI. The V gene lost 8 bases and the J gene lost 5 bases, with 9 bases spanning the gap.